This T cell receptor beta chain was recorded in a study of CD8+CD57+ T cells in acquired aplastic anemia. Turning to the study itself: Mean DNA quantity obtained from sorted CD4+ and CD8+ cells was about 3.5 ug.

According to the study, genomic DNA was the template for TCR beta VDJ and CDR3 profiling. TCRdb re-called the reads through MiXCR, storing one row per CDR3 protein. The repertoire holds over 150,000 distinct CDR3 sequences, with roughly 56% as singletons. Germline CDR1 LNHNV, CDR2 YYDKDF (reference sequence). This CDR3 is 18 amino acids long. With V trimmed by 5 bases and J by 8 bases, 22 bases remained unmatched. J is TRBJ1-2 and V is TRBV15, with TRBD1 identical over 8 bases. The sequenced sample was sorted CD4+, CD8+, or CD8+CD57+ T cells (not recorded which) from PBMCs. The TCR originated in a human donor in good health, serving as a control. The CDR3 is CATSHPQTGAIGGRGYTF. The CDR3 nucleotides are TGTGCCACCAGCCACCCACAGACAGGGGCTATCGGGGGTAGAGGCTACACCTTC. Filled out from reference TRBV15 and TRBJ1-2, the complete variable domain reads DAMVIQNPRYQVTQFGKPVTLSCSQTLNHNVMYWYQQKSSQAPKLLFHYYDKDFNNEADTPDNFQSRRPNTSFCFLDIRSPGLGDTAMYLCATSHPQTGAIGGRGYTFGSGTRLTVV.